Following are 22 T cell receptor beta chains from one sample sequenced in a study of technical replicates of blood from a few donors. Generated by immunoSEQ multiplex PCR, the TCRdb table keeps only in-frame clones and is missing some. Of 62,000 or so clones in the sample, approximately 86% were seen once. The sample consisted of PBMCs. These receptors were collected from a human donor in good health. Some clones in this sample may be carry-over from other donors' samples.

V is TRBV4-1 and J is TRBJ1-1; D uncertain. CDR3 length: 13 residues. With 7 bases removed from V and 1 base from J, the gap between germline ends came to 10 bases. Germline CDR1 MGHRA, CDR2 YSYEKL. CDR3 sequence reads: CASTLGRNTEAFF. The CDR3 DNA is TGCGCCAGCACCCTAGGCCGGAACACTGAAGCTTTCTTT.

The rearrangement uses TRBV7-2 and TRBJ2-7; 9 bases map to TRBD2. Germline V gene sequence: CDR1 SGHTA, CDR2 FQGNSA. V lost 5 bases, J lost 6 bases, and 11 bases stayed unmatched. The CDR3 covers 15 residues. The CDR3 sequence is CASSVISGGGGEQYF. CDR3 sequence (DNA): TGTGCCAGCAGCGTTATTAGCGGGGGAGGAGGCGAGCAGTACTTC.

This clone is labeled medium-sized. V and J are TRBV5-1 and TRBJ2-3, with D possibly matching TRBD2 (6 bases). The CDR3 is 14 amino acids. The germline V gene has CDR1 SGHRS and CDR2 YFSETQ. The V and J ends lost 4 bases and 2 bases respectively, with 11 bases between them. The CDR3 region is CASSPEGSTDTQYF. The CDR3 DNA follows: TGCGCCAGCAGCCCGGAGGGCTCCACAGATACGCAGTATTTT.

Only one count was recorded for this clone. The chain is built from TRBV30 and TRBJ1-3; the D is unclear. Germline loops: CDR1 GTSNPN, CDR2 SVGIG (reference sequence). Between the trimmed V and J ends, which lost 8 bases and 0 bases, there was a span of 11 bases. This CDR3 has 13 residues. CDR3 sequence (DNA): TGTGCCAGAAGTATCGGCTCTGGAAACACCATATATTTT. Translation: CARSIGSGNTIYF.

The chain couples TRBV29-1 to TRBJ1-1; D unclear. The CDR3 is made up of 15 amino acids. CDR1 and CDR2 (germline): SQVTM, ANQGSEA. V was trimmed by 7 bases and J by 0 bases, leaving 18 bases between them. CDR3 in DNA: TGCAGCGCTAGGAGGGATGTGGGAATGAACACTGAAGCTTTCTTT. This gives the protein CSARRDVGMNTEAFF.

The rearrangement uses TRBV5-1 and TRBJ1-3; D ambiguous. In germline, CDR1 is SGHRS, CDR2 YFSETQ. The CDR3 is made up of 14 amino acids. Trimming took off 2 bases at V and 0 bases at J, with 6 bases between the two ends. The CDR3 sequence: CASSLVASGNTIYF. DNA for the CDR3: TGCGCCAGCAGCTTAGTAGCCTCTGGAAACACCATATATTTT.

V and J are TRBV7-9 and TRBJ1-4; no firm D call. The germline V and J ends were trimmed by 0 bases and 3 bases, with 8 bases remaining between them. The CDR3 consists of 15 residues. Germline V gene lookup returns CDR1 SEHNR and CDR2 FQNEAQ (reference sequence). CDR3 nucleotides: TGTGCCAGCAGCTTAGCGGGGAGGGCTAATGAAAAACTGTTTTTT. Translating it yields CASSLAGRANEKLFF.

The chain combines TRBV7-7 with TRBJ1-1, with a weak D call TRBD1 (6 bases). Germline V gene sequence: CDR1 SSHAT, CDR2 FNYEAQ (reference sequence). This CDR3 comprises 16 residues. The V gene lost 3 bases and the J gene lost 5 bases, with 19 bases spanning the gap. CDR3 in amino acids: CASSFPGGAIITEAFF. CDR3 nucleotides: TGTGCCAGCAGCTTCCCGGGGGGGGCGATAATAACTGAAGCTTTCTTT.

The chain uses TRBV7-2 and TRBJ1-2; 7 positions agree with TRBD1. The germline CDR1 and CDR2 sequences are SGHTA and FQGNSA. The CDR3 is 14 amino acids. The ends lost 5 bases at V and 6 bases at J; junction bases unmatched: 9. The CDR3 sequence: CASSLGTVIHGYTF. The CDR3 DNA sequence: TGTGCCAGCAGCCTCGGGACAGTTATTCATGGCTACACCTTC.

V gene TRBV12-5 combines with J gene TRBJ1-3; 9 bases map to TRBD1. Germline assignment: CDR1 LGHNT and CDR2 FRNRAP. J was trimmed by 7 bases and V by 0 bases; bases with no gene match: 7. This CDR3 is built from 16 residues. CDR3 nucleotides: TGTGCTAGTGGTTTGGTACTGGGGACAGGGTCCAACACCATATATTTT. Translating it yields CASGLVLGTGSNTIYF.

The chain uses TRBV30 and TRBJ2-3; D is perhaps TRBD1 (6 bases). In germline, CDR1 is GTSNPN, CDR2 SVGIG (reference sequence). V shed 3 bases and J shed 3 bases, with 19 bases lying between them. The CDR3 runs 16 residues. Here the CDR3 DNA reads TGTGCCTGGAGGCCGAACTTCAGGGGACGGACAGATACGCAGTATTTT. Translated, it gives CAWRPNFRGRTDTQYF. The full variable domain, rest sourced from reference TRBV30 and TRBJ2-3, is SQTIHQWPATLVQPVGSPLSLECTVEGTSNPNLYWYRQAAGRGLQLLFYSVGIGQISSEVPQNLSASRPQDRQFILSSKKLLLSDSGFYLCAWRPNFRGRTDTQYFGPGTRLTVL.

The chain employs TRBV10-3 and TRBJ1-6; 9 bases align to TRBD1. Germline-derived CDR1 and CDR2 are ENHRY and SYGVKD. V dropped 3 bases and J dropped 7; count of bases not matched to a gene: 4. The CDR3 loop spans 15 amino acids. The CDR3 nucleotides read TGTGCCATCAGTGACCTGGGACAGGGAAATTCACCCCTCCACTTT. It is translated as CAISDLGQGNSPLHF.

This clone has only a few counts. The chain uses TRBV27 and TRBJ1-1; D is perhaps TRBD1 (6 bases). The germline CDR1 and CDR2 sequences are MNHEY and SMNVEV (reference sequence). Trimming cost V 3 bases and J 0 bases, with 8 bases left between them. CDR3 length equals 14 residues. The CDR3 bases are TGTGCCAGCAGTTTTCAGGGGATGAACACTGAAGCTTTCTTT. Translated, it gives CASSFQGMNTEAFF.

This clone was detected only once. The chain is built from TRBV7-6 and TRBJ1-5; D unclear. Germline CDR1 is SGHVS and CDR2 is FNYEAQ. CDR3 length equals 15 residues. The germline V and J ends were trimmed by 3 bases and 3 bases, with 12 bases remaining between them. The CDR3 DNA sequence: TGTGCCAGCAGCTTGGGCAGCCAGACCAATCAGCCCCAGCATTTT. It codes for CASSLGSQTNQPQHF.

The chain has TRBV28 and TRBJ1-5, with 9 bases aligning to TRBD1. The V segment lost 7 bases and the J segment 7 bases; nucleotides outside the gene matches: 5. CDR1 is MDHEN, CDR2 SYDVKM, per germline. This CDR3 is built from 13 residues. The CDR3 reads CASNYRGLQPQHF. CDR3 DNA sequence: TGTGCCAGCAACTACAGGGGGCTCCAGCCCCAGCATTTT.

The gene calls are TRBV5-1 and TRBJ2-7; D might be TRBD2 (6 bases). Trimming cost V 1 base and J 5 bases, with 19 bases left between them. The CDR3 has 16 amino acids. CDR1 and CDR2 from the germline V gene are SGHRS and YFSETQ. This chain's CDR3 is CASSLWGDDTGHEQYF. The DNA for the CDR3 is TGCGCCAGCAGCTTGTGGGGGGATGACACCGGTCACGAGCAGTACTTC.

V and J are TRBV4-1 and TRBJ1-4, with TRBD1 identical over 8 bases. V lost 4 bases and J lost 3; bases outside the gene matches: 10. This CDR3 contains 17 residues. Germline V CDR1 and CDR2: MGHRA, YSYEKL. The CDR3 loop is CASSPGQGRAANEKLFF. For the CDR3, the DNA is TGCGCCAGCAGCCCCGGACAGGGAAGGGCAGCTAATGAAAAACTGTTTTTT.

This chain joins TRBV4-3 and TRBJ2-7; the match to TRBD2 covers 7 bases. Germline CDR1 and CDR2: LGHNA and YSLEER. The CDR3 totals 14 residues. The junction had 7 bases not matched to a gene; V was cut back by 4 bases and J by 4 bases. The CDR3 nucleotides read TGCGCCAGCAGCCCGGTGGGGGGGAAGTACGAGCAGTACTTC. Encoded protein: CASSPVGGKYEQYF.

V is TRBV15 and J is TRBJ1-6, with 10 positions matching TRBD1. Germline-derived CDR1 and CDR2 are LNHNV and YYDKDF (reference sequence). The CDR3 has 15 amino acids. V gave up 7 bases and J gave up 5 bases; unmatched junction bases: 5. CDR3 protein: CATTGTGADNSPLHF. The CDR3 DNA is TGTGCCACCACTGGGACAGGGGCCGATAATTCACCCCTCCACTTT. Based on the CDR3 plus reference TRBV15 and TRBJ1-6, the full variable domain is DAMVIQNPRYQVTQFGKPVTLSCSQTLNHNVMYWYQQKSSQAPKLLFHYYDKDFNNEADTPDNFQSRRPNTSFCFLDIRSPGLGDTAMYLCATTGTGADNSPLHFGNGTRLTVT.

CDR3 DNA: TGTGCCAGCAGCATAATACAGATCGAGCAGTACTTC. It encodes CASSIIQIEQYF. The chain recombines TRBV7-9 with TRBJ2-7, with D unresolved. Per the germline V gene, CDR1 is SEHNR and CDR2 is FQNEAQ (reference sequence). The CDR3 has 12 residues. V lost 5 bases, J lost 6 bases, and 11 bases lay in between.

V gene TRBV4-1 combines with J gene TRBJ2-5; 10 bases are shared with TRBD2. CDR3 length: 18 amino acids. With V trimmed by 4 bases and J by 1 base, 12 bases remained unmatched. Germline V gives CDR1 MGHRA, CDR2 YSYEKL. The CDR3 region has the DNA TGCGCCAGCAGCCGGGGGGGCGCACTAGCGGGATTCCAAGAGACCCAGTACTTC. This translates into CASSRGGALAGFQETQYF.

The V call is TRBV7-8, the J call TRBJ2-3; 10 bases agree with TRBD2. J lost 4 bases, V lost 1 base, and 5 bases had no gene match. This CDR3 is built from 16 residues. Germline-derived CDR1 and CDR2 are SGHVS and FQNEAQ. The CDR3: CASSLVASGSADTQYF. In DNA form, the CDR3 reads TGTGCCAGCAGCTTAGTTGCTAGCGGGAGCGCAGATACGCAGTATTTT.